The sequence of this T cell receptor (beta chain) was determined in a study of cytomegalovirus exposure and HLA in healthy donors. Study outcomes and limitations: Analyses of presence and absence presupposed an approximately uniform sequencing depth across donors. Cytomegalovirus association was listed for about 160 TCR beta chains. A reported reduction in N-insertions relative to the approximately 670-donor mean was seen in an Asian-associated ancestry cluster in a later analysis.

J gave up 0 bases and V 1 base, and 17 bases lay outside the gene matches. The germline gives CDR1 MNHNS, CDR2 SASEGT. The CDR3 sequence is 20 residues long. This clone was picked up a small number of times. Its antigen is currently unknown. PCR used 60 Vbeta primers and 13 Jbeta primers. TCRdb keeps only in-frame clones here, not all; method: immunoSEQ multiplex PCR. The sample records approximately 120,000 clones, around 84% being singletons. This chain joins TRBV6-1 and TRBJ2-7; the match to TRBD1 covers 8 bases. The material sequenced was PBMCs. The receptor was derived from a woman aged 40 to 50 in good health and CMV-seronegative. The CDR3 DNA reads as TGTGCCAGCAGTGAAGTCGGACCGGACAGGGCCTCCTTTTACTCCTACGAGCAGTACTTC. Its protein product is CASSEVGPDRASFYSYEQYF.